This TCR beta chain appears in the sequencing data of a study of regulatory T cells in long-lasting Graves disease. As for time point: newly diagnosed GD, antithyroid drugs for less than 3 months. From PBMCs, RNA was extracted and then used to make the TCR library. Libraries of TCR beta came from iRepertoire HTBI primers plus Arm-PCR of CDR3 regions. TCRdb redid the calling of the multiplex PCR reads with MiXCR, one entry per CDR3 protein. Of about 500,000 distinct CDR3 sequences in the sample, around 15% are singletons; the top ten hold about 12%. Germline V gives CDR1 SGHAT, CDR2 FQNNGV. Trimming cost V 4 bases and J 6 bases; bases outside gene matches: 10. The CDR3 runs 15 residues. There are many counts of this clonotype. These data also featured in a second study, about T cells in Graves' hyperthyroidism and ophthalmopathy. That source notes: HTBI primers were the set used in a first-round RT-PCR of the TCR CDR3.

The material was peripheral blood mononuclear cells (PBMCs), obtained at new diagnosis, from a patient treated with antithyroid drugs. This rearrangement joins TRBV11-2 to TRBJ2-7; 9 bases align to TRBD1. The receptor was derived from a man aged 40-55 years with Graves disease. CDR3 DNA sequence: TGTGCCAGCAGCTCCATCGCTGGGACAGGGTTCGAGCAGTACTTC. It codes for CASSSIAGTGFEQYF. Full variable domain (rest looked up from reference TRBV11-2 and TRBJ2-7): EAGVAQSPRYKIIEKRQSVAFWCNPISGHATLYWYQQILGQGPKLLIQFQNNGVVDDSQLPKDRFSAERLKGVDSTLKIQPAKLEDSAVYLCASSSIAGTGFEQYFGPGTRLTVT.